A selection of T cell receptor beta chains follows, all from one sample in a study of T-cell memory formation after mild COVID-19. TCRdb itself ran the 5' RACE reads through MiXCR, one entry per CDR3 protein. The sample lists 400,000 to 550,000 distinct CDR3 sequences; roughly 25% were seen once. Sequencing was performed on PBMCs or a T cell subset sorted from them (not recorded which). These receptors originate from an adult woman who had mild COVID-19 (a few samples of this study predate the infection). Cell type and time point are not known. Each CDR3 is given with its conserved first and last residue. The D gene is left open where the match is weak. Clone size is not always given. Where it is, it says once, few, many or a class for expanded clones.

clone_size	j_call	v_call	d_call	cdr3_aa	cdr3_nt
few	TRBJ2-5	TRBV20-1	TRBD2	CSAQTSGPNQETQYF	TGCAGTGCTCAAACTAGCGGACCAAACCAAGAGACCCAGTACTTC
-	TRBJ2-7	TRBV29-1	-	CSVEKDDEQYF	TGCAGCGTTGAAAAAGATGACGAGCAGTACTTC
few	TRBJ1-1	TRBV7-9	TRBD1	CASRSTGGDSLTEAFF	TGTGCCAGCAGATCAACAGGGGGCGATTCATTAACTGAAGCTTTCTTT
many	TRBJ2-7	TRBV4-3	TRBD1	CASSQVGDSSYEQYF	TGCGCCAGCAGCCAAGTTGGGGACAGCTCCTACGAGCAGTACTTC
-	TRBJ1-1	TRBV3-1	-	CASSPQGHNTEAFF	TGTGCCAGCAGCCCGCAGGGACATAACACTGAAGCTTTCTTT
few	TRBJ2-6	TRBV24-1	-	CATSGHRGRGNVLTF	TGTGCCACCAGTGGCCATCGCGGACGAGGTAACGTCCTGACTTTC
-	TRBJ2-1	TRBV14	-	CASSQDVGNEQFF	TGTGCCAGCAGCCAAGATGTGGGCAATGAGCAGTTCTTC
-	TRBJ2-2	TRBV10-3	-	CAISESGGNTGELFF	TGTGCCATCAGTGAGTCGGGCGGGAACACCGGGGAGCTGTTTTTT
-	TRBJ2-7	TRBV30	-	CAWSGRRQYYEQYF	TGTGCCTGGTCAGGCCGGAGACAGTATTACGAGCAGTACTTC
few	TRBJ2-2	TRBV9	TRBD2	CASSVGGLAGGNTGELFF	TGTGCCAGCAGCGTAGGCGGCCTAGCGGGAGGTAATACCGGGGAGCTGTTTTTT
few	TRBJ1-2	TRBV20-1	-	CSASSPDGPDYGYTF	TGCAGTGCTAGTTCCCCAGACGGACCCGACTATGGCTACACCTTC
-	TRBJ1-2	TRBV5-1	-	CASSGRVSNYGYTF	TGCGCCAGCAGCGGGAGGGTGTCTAACTATGGCTACACCTTC
few	TRBJ2-2	TRBV5-5	TRBD1	CASSLGDSTPQELFF	TGTGCCAGCAGCTTGGGGGACAGTACCCCTCAGGAGCTGTTTTTT
few	TRBJ1-2	TRBV24-1	-	CATSDPLKGGYNYGYTF	TGTGCCACCAGTGACCCCTTGAAGGGCGGGTACAACTATGGCTACACCTTC
few	TRBJ1-1	TRBV5-1	TRBD1	CASSLVRDSEAFF	TGCGCCAGCAGCTTGGTCAGGGACAGTGAAGCTTTCTTT
-	TRBJ1-6	TRBV7-9	TRBD1	CASRSQGPLHF	TGTGCCAGCAGATCACAGGGGCCCCTCCACTTT
-	TRBJ2-3	TRBV10-3	-	CAISNTVHTQYF	TGTGCCATCAGTAACACAGTCCATACGCAGTATTTT
few	TRBJ1-4	TRBV5-6	-	CASSFGRRWNEKLFF	TGTGCCAGCAGCTTTGGACGGCGTTGGAATGAAAAACTGTTTTTT
-	TRBJ1-1	TRBV19	-	CASMDGGGPNTEAFF	TGTGCCAGTATGGATGGGGGGGGCCCGAACACTGAAGCTTTCTTT
-	TRBJ1-5	TRBV4-1	TRBD1	CASSQSSDRGNQPQHF	TGCGCCAGCAGCCAATCTTCTGACAGGGGGAATCAGCCCCAGCATTTT
few	TRBJ1-4	TRBV7-9	-	CASSLAAGVLANEKLFF	TGTGCCAGCAGCTTAGCGGCAGGGGTATTGGCTAATGAAAAACTGTTTTTT
few	TRBJ2-2	TRBV5-1	-	CASNDGMNTGELFF	TGCGCCAGCAATGACGGGATGAACACCGGGGAGCTGTTTTTT
-	TRBJ2-1	TRBV19	-	CASSLRTTSNEQFF	TGTGCCAGTAGTCTGAGGACCACGAGCAATGAGCAGTTCTTC
-	TRBJ2-3	TRBV11-2	-	CASSPFFELARIQLSDTQYF	TGTGCCAGCAGCCCCTTCTTCGAGTTGGCTAGAATTCAGTTATCAGATACGCAGTATTTT
-	TRBJ1-2	TRBV24-1	-	CATSDFRGDGYTF	TGTGCCACCAGTGATTTCCGGGGCGATGGCTACACCTTC
-	TRBJ2-1	TRBV5-5	-	CASSLFRYNEQFF	TGTGCCAGCAGCTTGTTCCGATACAATGAGCAGTTCTTC
few	TRBJ2-2	TRBV20-1	-	CSASFSGELFF	TGCAGTGCTAGTTTCTCGGGGGAGCTGTTTTTT
-	TRBJ2-7	TRBV11-2	TRBD1	CASSLGTGREQYF	TGTGCCAGCAGCTTAGGGACAGGGCGCGAGCAGTACTTC
-	TRBJ2-2	TRBV11-2	-	CASRGWDTGELFF	TGTGCGTCGAGGGGGTGGGACACCGGGGAGCTGTTTTTT
few	TRBJ2-1	TRBV24-1	-	CATSDSGTTGDEQFF	TGTGCCACCAGTGATTCCGGGACCACAGGCGATGAGCAGTTCTTC
-	TRBJ2-1	TRBV11-2	-	CASSLGLAGKFF	TGTGCCAGCAGCTTAGGCCTAGCAGGAAAGTTCTTC
few	TRBJ1-2	TRBV27	-	CASTQREGYGYTF	TGTGCCAGCACCCAAAGGGAGGGCTATGGCTACACCTTC
-	TRBJ2-7	TRBV3-1	TRBD1	CASSQGLGWDRRPYEQYF	TGTGCCAGCAGCCAAGGATTGGGGTGGGACAGGCGCCCCTACGAGCAGTACTTC
few	TRBJ2-3	TRBV5-6	-	CASSLRRGASDTQYF	TGTGCCAGCAGCTTACGCAGGGGGGCGTCAGATACGCAGTATTTT
-	TRBJ1-3	TRBV4-1	TRBD1	CASSLGTGRRNTIYF	TGCGCCAGCAGCCTAGGGACAGGGAGGAGAAACACCATATATTTT
few	TRBJ1-1	TRBV7-2	-	CASSYLPGGVDTEAFF	TGTGCCAGCAGCTACTTACCGGGGGGGGTGGACACTGAAGCTTTCTTT
-	TRBJ2-3	TRBV20-1	TRBD2	CSASLAGSTDTQYF	TGCAGTGCTAGTCTAGCGGGGAGCACAGATACGCAGTATTTT
-	TRBJ2-3	TRBV3-1	TRBD2	CASSSVPGLAGEGDTQYF	TGTGCCAGCAGCTCAGTTCCGGGACTAGCGGGGGAGGGGGATACGCAGTATTTT
few	TRBJ2-1	TRBV7-9	-	CASSFSVSYNEQFF	TGTGCCAGCAGCTTCAGCGTCTCCTACAATGAGCAGTTCTTC
-	TRBJ2-1	TRBV5-1	-	CASSAGPTGEQFF	TGCGCCAGCAGCGCCGGTCCCACGGGGGAGCAGTTCTTC
-	TRBJ2-1	TRBV7-3	-	CASSDSWGASYNEQFF	TGTGCCAGCAGCGACTCCTGGGGTGCGTCCTACAATGAGCAGTTCTTC
-	TRBJ1-4	TRBV20-1	-	CSASGRAGEKLFF	TGCAGTGCCAGCGGAAGGGCGGGGGAAAAACTGTTTTTT
-	TRBJ1-4	TRBV27	-	CASSAYRDSNEKLFF	TGTGCCAGCAGTGCTTACAGGGATAGTAATGAAAAACTGTTTTTT
few	TRBJ1-1	TRBV5-6	-	CASSLGRRDTEAFF	TGTGCCAGCAGCTTAGGACGGCGGGACACTGAAGCTTTCTTT
few	TRBJ2-1	TRBV7-2	-	CASRIMQPGWEFF	TGTGCCAGTCGGATAATGCAGCCAGGCTGGGAGTTCTTC
-	TRBJ2-7	TRBV6-6	-	CASSSGFLDRPHYEQYF	TGTGCCAGCAGTTCCGGATTCCTAGACAGGCCTCACTACGAGCAGTACTTC
many	TRBJ2-1	TRBV6-5	TRBD2	CASSRLAGGNEQFF	TGTGCCAGCAGTCGACTAGCGGGAGGCAATGAGCAGTTCTTC
-	TRBJ1-2	TRBV5-1	TRBD1	CASSLVQGAGGYTF	TGCGCCAGCAGCTTGGTCCAGGGGGCAGGTGGCTACACCTTC
few	TRBJ2-7	TRBV30	-	CAWSVPGGPYEQYF	TGTGCCTGGAGTGTACCCGGGGGGCCCTACGAGCAGTACTTC
once	TRBJ2-1	TRBV29-1	TRBD1	CSVRDRVNEQFF	TGCAGCGTACGGGACAGGGTGAATGAGCAGTTCTTC
few	TRBJ2-3	TRBV21-1	-	CASSRAESTDTQYF	TGTGCCAGCAGCCGCGCAGAGAGCACAGATACGCAGTATTTT
few	TRBJ2-7	TRBV29-1	-	CSVSPGTGYEQYF	TGCAGCGTGAGTCCCGGGACGGGCTACGAGCAGTACTTC
many	TRBJ2-2	TRBV24-1	TRBD1	CATSALGTGNTGELFF	TGTGCCACCAGTGCCTTGGGGACAGGGAACACCGGGGAGCTGTTTTTT
few	TRBJ2-3	TRBV7-2	-	CASSTRTTTDTQYF	TGTGCCAGCAGCACCCGGACTACCACAGATACGCAGTATTTT
-	TRBJ2-5	TRBV6-5	TRBD1	CASTPGGVEYF	TGTGCCAGCACCCCAGGGGGCGTTGAGTACTTC
few	TRBJ1-3	TRBV10-3	TRBD1	CATSGSTGGAGNTIYF	TGTGCCACCTCGGGGAGTACAGGGGGCGCTGGAAACACCATATATTTT
few	TRBJ1-5	TRBV2	TRBD1	CASSRTGGNQPQHF	TGTGCCAGCAGTCGGACAGGGGGCAATCAGCCCCAGCATTTT
few	TRBJ1-2	TRBV5-1	-	CASSPRPLSYGYTF	TGCGCCAGCAGTCCTAGACCCCTATCCTATGGCTACACCTTC
-	TRBJ2-5	TRBV27	-	CASSLKGQETQYF	TGTGCCAGCAGTTTGAAGGGGCAAGAGACCCAGTACTTC
many	TRBJ2-2	TRBV5-1	TRBD1	CASGDGTVTAGELFF	TGCGCCAGCGGGGACGGGACAGTGACGGCCGGGGAGCTGTTTTTT